This T cell receptor (beta chain) was identified in a study of beta chain features in type 1 diabetes. Study outcomes and limitations: Shorter TCRB CDR3s, moderately but significantly so, were found in Type 1 diabetes patients in all four CD4+ subsets.

Naive, central memory, regulatory and stem cell-like memory cells within the CD4+ compartment were sorted using CD45RO/CCR7/CD25/CD127/CD95/CD27. This clone was detected only a few times. Antigen specificity is unknown. The V end lost 1 base, the J end lost 3 bases, and 13 bases lay between the germline ends. The germline CDR1 and CDR2 sequences are LNHNV and YYDKDF (reference sequence). The CDR3 runs 15 residues. All of the isolated RNA was reverse transcribed, so expressed TCRB transcripts were sequenced. Repertoires were generated with immunoSEQ multiplex PCR, while TCRdb's copy carries only in-frame clones and drops some. The sample records a few hundred thousand clones, approximately 15% being singletons.

V gene TRBV15 combines with J gene TRBJ2-7, with a tentative D call TRBD2 (6 bases). Sequencing was performed on naive CD4+ T cells from blood. This receptor was identified in a woman between 18 and 30 years old with type 1 diabetes. CDR3 region: CATSRAGLFLYEQYF. CDR3 nucleotide sequence: TGTGCCACCAGCAGAGCGGGACTGTTCCTCTACGAGCAGTACTTC.